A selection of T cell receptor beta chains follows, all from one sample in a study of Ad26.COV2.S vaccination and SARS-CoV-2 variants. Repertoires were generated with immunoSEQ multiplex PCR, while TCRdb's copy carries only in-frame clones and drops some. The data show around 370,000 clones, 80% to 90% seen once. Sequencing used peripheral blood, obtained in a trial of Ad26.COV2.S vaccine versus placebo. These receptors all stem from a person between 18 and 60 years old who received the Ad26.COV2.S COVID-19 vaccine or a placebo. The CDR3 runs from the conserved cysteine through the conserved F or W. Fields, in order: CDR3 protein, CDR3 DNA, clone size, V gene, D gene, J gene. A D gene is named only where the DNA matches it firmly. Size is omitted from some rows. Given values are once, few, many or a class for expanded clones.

CAWSVRKTGLSSYEQYF,TGTGCCTGGAGTGTAAGAAAGACAGGACTGAGCTCCTACGAGCAGTACTTC,.,TRBV30,.,TRBJ2-7
CASSDSNEQYF,TGTGCCAGCAGTGACTCAAACGAGCAGTACTTC,.,TRBV6-4,.,TRBJ2-7
CATSMAGLDTQYF,TGTGCCACCAGTATGGCGGGATTGGATACGCAGTATTTT,.,TRBV24-1,.,TRBJ2-3
CATSDTEEGTGELFF,TGTGCCACCAGTGATACAGAGGAAGGCACCGGGGAGCTGTTTTTT,.,TRBV24-1,.,TRBJ2-2
CASSLAGGTYEQYF,TGTGCCAGCAGCTTAGCGGGGGGTACCTACGAGCAGTACTTC,.,TRBV7-2,.,TRBJ2-7
CASSPDIRLAGVSETQYF,TGTGCCAGCAGTCCCGATATAAGACTAGCGGGAGTCAGCGAGACCCAGTACTTC,.,TRBV6-2/TRBV6-3,TRBD2,TRBJ2-5
CASSQDLYGYTF,TGTGCCAGCAGTCAGGACCTATATGGCTACACCTTC,.,TRBV12-3/TRBV12-4,.,TRBJ1-2
CASSLLRASTDTQYF,TGTGCCAGCAGTTTACTACGGGCTAGCACAGATACGCAGTATTTT,.,TRBV27,.,TRBJ2-3
CASSYGLGQRSYEQYF,TGTGCCAGCAGTTACGGACTGGGACAGCGCTCCTACGAGCAGTACTTC,.,TRBV6-6,TRBD1,TRBJ2-7
CASIGTDTEDTEAFF,TGTGCCAGCATCGGGACAGACACCGAGGACACTGAAGCTTTCTTT,.,TRBV6-5,TRBD1,TRBJ1-1
CASSLMVATGELFF,TGTGCCAGCAGCTTAATGGTAGCCACCGGGGAGCTGTTTTTT,.,TRBV7-2,.,TRBJ2-2
CASSLVGASYNEQFF,TGTGCCAGCAGTTTAGTCGGAGCGTCCTACAATGAGCAGTTCTTC,.,TRBV28,.,TRBJ2-1
CASSSTRASYEQYF,TGTGCCAGCAGTTCGACCAGGGCCTCCTACGAGCAGTACTTC,.,TRBV2,.,TRBJ2-7
CASSVLGGQGPETQYF,TGTGCCAGCAGCGTACTAGGGGGGCAGGGGCCGGAGACCCAGTACTTC,.,TRBV9,.,TRBJ2-5
CASSIIAGGGTDTQYF,TGTGCCAGTAGTATCATCGCGGGAGGAGGCACAGATACGCAGTATTTT,.,TRBV19,TRBD2,TRBJ2-3
CASSSPAGTGPIQETQYF,TGTGCCAGCAGTTCCCCGGCCGGGACAGGGCCAATACAAGAGACCCAGTACTTC,.,TRBV6-7,TRBD1,TRBJ2-5
CASSLRTFGGKNIQYF,TGTGCCAGCAGTTTGAGGACTTTTGGTGGCAAAAACATTCAGTACTTC,.,TRBV27,.,TRBJ2-4
CASSQGGGDTNEKLFF,TGTGCCAGCAGCCAAGGAGGGGGCGATACTAATGAAAAACTGTTTTTT,.,TRBV3-1/TRBV3-2,TRBD1,TRBJ1-4
CASSLDGGQRYGYTF,TGTGCCAGCAGCTTAGATGGCGGACAGCGCTATGGCTACACCTTC,.,TRBV7-2,.,TRBJ1-2
CASSMKETQYF,TGCGCCAGCAGCATGAAAGAGACCCAGTACTTC,.,TRBV5-1,.,TRBJ2-5
CAGLPSDSSNQPQHF,TGTGCCGGACTCCCATCAGACAGTAGCAATCAGCCCCAGCATTTT,few,TRBV30,.,TRBJ1-5
CASSAKTGFSYEQYF,TGTGCCAGCAGCGCAAAAACAGGGTTCTCCTACGAGCAGTACTTC,.,TRBV5-4,.,TRBJ2-7
CASSQDFEVVETQYF,TGCGCCAGCAGCCAAGATTTCGAAGTAGTCGAGACCCAGTACTTC,once,TRBV4-3,.,TRBJ2-5
CASSPPWQADGYTF,TGTGCCAGCTCACCACCTTGGCAGGCCGATGGCTACACCTTC,.,TRBV18,.,TRBJ1-2
CASSIDNSGNQPQHF,TGTGCCAGTAGTATAGACAATTCAGGCAATCAGCCCCAGCATTTT,few,TRBV19,.,TRBJ1-5
CASSSGTEVYEQYF,TGTGCCAGCTCGTCCGGGACGGAAGTCTACGAGCAGTACTTC,.,TRBV18,.,TRBJ2-7
CASSPRGGTEAFF,TGTGCCAGCAGTCCACGCGGGGGGACTGAAGCTTTCTTT,.,TRBV27,.,TRBJ1-1